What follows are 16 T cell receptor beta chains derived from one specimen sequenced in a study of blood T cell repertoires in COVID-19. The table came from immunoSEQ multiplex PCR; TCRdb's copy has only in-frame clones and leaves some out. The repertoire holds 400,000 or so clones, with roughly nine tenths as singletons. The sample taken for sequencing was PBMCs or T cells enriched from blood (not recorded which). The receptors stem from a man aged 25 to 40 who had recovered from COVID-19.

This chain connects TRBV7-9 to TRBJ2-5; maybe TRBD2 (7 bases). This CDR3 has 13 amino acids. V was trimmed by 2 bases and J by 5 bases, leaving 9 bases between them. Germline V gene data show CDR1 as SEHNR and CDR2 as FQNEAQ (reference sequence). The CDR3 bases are TGTGCCAGCAGCTTAAAGGGGGGGGAGACCCAGTACTTC. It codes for CASSLKGGETQYF.

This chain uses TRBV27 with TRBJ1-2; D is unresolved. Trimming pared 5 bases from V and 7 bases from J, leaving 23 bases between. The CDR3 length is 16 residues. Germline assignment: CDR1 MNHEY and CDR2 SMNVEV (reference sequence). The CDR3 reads CASSPGLPTPGSGYTF. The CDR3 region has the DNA TGTGCCAGCAGTCCTGGACTGCCTACCCCGGGCTCTGGCTACACCTTC.

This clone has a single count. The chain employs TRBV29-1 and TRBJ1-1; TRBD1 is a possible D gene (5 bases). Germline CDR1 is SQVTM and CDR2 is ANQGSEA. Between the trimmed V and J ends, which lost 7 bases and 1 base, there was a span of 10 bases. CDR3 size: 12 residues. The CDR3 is CSGLTENTEAFF. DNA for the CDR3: TGCAGCGGCCTGACAGAGAACACTGAAGCTTTCTTT. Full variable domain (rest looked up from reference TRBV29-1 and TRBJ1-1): SAVISQKPSRDICQRGTSLTIQCQVDSQVTMMFWYRQQPGQSLTLIATANQGSEATYESGFVIDKFPISRPNLTFSTLTVSNMSPEDSSIYLCSGLTENTEAFFGQGTRLTVV.

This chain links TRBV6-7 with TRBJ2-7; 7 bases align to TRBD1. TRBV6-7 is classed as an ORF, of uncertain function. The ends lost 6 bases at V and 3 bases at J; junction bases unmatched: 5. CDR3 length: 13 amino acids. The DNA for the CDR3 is TGTGCCAGCAGGCAATACAGGGGCTACGAGCAGTACTTC. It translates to CASRQYRGYEQYF.

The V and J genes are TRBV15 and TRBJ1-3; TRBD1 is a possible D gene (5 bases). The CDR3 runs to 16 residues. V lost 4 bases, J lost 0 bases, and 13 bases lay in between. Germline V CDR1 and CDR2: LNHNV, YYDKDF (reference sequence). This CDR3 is CATSTGHGSSGNTIYF. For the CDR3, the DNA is TGTGCCACCAGCACTGGACACGGAAGCTCTGGAAACACCATATATTTT.

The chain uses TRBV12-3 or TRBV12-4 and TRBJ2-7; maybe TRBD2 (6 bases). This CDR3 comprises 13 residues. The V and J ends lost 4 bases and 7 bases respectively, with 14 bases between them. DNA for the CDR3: TGTGCCAGCAGTTACGGACCAGGAGGGGAGCAGTACTTC. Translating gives CASSYGPGGEQYF.

The CDR3 is CSASLAGGVDTQYF. The CDR3 DNA is TGCAGTGCTAGTCTAGCGGGAGGCGTAGATACGCAGTATTTT. V and J are TRBV20-1 and TRBJ2-3; 11 nucleotides line up with TRBD2. The CDR3 is made up of 14 amino acids. V trimming: 3 bases; J trimming: 5 bases; junction bases outside the gene matches: 4. Germline lookup yields CDR1 DFQATT and CDR2 SNEGSKA (reference sequence).

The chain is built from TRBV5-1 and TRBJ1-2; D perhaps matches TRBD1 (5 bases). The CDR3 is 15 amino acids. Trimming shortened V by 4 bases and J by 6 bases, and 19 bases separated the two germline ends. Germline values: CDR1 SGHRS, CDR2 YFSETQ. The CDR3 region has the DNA TGCGCCAGCAGCCCCGAAGGGCAGGGTCGGAATGGCTACACCTTC. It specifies CASSPEGQGRNGYTF. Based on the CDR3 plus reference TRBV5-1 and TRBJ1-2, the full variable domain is KAGVTQTPRYLIKTRGQQVTLSCSPISGHRSVSWYQQTPGQGLQFLFEYFSETQRNKGNFPGRFSGRQFSNSRSEMNVSTLELGDSALYLCASSPEGQGRNGYTFGSGTRLTVV.

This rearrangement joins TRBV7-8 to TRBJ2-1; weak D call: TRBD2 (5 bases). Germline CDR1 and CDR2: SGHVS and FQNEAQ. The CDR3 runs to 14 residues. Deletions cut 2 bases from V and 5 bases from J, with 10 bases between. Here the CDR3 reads CASSLFKEDNEQFF. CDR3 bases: TGTGCCAGCAGCTTATTCAAGGAGGACAATGAGCAGTTCTTC.

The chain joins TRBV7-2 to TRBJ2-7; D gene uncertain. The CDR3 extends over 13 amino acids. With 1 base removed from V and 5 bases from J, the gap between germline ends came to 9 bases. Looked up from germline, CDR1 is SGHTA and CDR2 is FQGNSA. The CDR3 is CASSLGSGHEQYF. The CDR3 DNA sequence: TGTGCCAGCAGCTTAGGCTCGGGTCACGAGCAGTACTTC.

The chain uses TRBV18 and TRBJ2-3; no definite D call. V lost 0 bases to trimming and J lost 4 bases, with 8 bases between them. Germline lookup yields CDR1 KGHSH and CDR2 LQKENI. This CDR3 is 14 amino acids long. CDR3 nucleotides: TGTGCCAGCTCACCACCCCCTACCCCAGATACGCAGTATTTT. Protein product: CASSPPPTPDTQYF.

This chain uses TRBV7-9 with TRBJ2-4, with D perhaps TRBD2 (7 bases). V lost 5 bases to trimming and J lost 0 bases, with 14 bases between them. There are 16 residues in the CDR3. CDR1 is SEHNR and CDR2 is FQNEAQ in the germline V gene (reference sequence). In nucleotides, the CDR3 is TGTGCCAGCAGCGGAGGGGGGGAGCTAGCCAAAAACATTCAGTACTTC. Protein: CASSGGGELAKNIQYF.

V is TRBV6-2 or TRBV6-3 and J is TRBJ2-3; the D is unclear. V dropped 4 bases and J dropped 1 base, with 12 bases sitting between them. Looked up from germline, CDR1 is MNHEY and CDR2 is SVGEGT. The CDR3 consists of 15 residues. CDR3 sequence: CASSFPGGGTDTQYF. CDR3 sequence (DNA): TGTGCCAGCAGTTTCCCCGGCGGAGGCACAGATACGCAGTATTTT.

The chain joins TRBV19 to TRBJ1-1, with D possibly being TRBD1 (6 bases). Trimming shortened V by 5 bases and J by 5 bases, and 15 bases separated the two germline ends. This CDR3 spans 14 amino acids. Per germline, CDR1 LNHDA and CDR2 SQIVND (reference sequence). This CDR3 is CASSVPGTSTEAFF. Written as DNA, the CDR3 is TGTGCCAGTAGTGTCCCAGGGACAAGTACTGAAGCTTTCTTT. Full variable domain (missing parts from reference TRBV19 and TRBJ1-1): DGGITQSPKYLFRKEGQNVTLSCEQNLNHDAMYWYRQDPGQGLRLIYYSQIVNDFQKGDIAEGYSVSREKKESFPLTVTSAQKNPTAFYLCASSVPGTSTEAFFGQGTRLTVV.

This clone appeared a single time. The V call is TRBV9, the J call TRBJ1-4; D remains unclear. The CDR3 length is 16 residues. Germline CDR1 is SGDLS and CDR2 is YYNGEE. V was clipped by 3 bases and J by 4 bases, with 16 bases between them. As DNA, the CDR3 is TGTGCCAGCAGCGCCGCTCCGGGGAAGATTAATGAAAAACTGTTTTTT. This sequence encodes CASSAAPGKINEKLFF. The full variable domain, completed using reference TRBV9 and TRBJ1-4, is DSGVTQTPKHLITATGQRVTLRCSPRSGDLSVYWYQQSLDQGLQFLIQYYNGEERAKGNILERFSAQQFPDLHSELNLSSLELGDSALYFCASSAAPGKINEKLFFGSGTQLSVL.

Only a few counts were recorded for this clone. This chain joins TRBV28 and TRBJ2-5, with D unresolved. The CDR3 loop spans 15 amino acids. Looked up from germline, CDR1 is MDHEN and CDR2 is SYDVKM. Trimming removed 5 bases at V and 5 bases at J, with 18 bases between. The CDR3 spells CASSSYRLGEETQYF. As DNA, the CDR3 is TGTGCCAGCAGTAGTTATCGCCTAGGAGAGGAGACCCAGTACTTC. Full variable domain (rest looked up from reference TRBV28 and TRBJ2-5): DVKVTQSSRYLVKRTGEKVFLECVQDMDHENMFWYRQDPGLGLRLIYFSYDVKMKEKGDIPEGYSVSREKKERFSLILESASTNQTSMYLCASSSYRLGEETQYFGPGTRLLVL.